This T cell receptor beta chain comes out of a study of blood T cell repertoires in COVID-19. About the study: COVID-19 samples from acute and convalescent phases originated in the United States, Italy and Spain. T cells, B-cell-depleted T cells, or PBMCs supplied cDNA or gDNA.

Germline CDR1 LNHDA, CDR2 SQIVND (reference sequence). The CDR3 runs to 14 residues. Trimming at V came to 7 bases and at J to 5 bases, leaving 9 bases not matched to a gene. Per the study methods: The authors estimated nucleated cell counts from reference gene primer amplification. The method was immunoSEQ multiplex PCR; TCRdb's version includes in-frame clones alone and lacks a portion of them. D and trimming come from the DNA, and the V and J calls and clone size come from that table. The sample gives about 220,000 clones, 82% of which show up once; approximately 4% is in the top ten. This clonotype originated in a woman older than 75 with acute or convalescent COVID-19. Source material: peripheral blood. This chain joins TRBV19 and TRBJ1-1; 8 bases agree with TRBD1. As DNA, the CDR3 is TGTGCCAGTATCGGTGGACAGGGTCGGACTGAAGCTTTCTTT. It specifies CASIGGQGRTEAFF.